The source of this T cell receptor beta chain is a study of T cells in Graves' hyperthyroidism and ophthalmopathy. Study-level points and caveats: The model's output predicted ophthalmopathy at a median of roughly 6 months prior to onset. Clonotypes that were expanded in thyroid above 0.001 mostly appeared in blood too. Through a model of 13 V-J features, ophthalmopathy was separated from stable hyperthyroidism.

Researchers amplified the TCR beta CDR3 regions from RNA transcripts. The primer set for the first-round RT-PCR of the TCR CDR3 was HTBI. TCRdb itself ran the multiplex PCR reads through MiXCR, one entry per CDR3 protein. The sample has approximately 510,000 distinct CDR3 sequences, 35% to 50% seen once; the top ten hold about two fifths. On this clonotype itself: Its specificity is not known.

The study excluded patients with uncontrolled infection, other autoimmune disease, pregnancy or lactation. The CDR3 runs 14 residues. V lost 6 bases and J lost 11, with 19 bases in between. The germline V gene has CDR1 MNHNY and CDR2 SVGAGI (reference sequence). The material sequenced was peripheral blood or thyroid tissue (not recorded which). The V call is TRBV6-6, the J call TRBJ1-4; D remains ambiguous. This TCR was sampled from an adult woman with Graves' disease, either hyperthyroidism or ophthalmopathy (not recorded which). CDR3 nucleotide sequence: TGTGCCAGCAGCCGCCCGGGCGACCTTGGGAAACTGTTTTTT. Protein: CASSRPGDLGKLFF.